The subject of this entry is one T cell receptor beta chain. Its target is unknown. Libraries were prepared by immunoSEQ multiplex PCR; TCRdb keeps only in-frame clonotypes and omits some of them. The table has about 73,000 clones, approximately 75% seen once. This entry comes from a study of vaccination effects on CD4 cells after COVID-19. The CDR3 spans 17 residues. V lost 1 base, J lost 1 base, and 7 bases stayed unmatched. Germline V gene sequence: CDR1 LNHDA, CDR2 SQIVND (reference sequence). With the ViraFEST assay, the study expanded antigen-specific CD4+ T cells using viral peptide pools, then sequenced them. When around 9 days of culture had elapsed, CD4+ T cells were isolated. Vaccinated participants had no history of SARS-CoV-2 infection and tested negative for nucleocapsid antibodies. For each well, 1.5 million to 2 million PBMC were cultured with 10 IU/ml IL-2 and around 10 ug/ml peptides. Cultures received IL-2 medium that replaced half the medium on days 3 and 7.

This clonotype was sampled from a human donor who received a COVID-19 vaccine. V and J are TRBV19 and TRBJ2-5; 9 bases are a match to TRBD2. Sequences were derived from CD4+ T cells from PBMCs cultured with HCoV-NL63 spike peptides, sampled before COVID-19 vaccination. As DNA, the CDR3 is TGTGCCAGTAGTATAGGTTACTTGCGGGGGGGCCAAGAGACCCAGTACTTC. Its protein is CASSIGYLRGGQETQYF.